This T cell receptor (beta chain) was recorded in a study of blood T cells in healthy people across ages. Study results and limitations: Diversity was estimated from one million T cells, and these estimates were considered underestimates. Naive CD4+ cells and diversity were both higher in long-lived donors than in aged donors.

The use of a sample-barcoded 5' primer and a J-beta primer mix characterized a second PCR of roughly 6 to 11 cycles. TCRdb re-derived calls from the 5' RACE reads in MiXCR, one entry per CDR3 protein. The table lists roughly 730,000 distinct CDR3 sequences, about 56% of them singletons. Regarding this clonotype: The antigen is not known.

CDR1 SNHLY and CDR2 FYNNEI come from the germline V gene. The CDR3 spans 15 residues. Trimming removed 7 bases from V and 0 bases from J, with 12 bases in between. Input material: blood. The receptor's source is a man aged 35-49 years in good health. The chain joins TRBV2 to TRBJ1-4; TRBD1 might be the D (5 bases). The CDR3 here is CASKGEGTTNEKLFF. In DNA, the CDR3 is TGTGCCAGCAAAGGGGAAGGGACAACTAATGAAAAACTGTTTTTT.